The 29 T cell receptor beta chains listed next were all sequenced from one sample in a study of shared clonotypes between healthy human individuals (dated by TCRdb to the early 2020s). Libraries were prepared through the immunoSEQ multiplex PCR assay. Entries here come from immuneACCESS through TCRdb and include only in-frame sequences with V and J called. Some clones fail to appear in such tables; in the studies checked, an unresolved V gene covers under half of the shortfall, and the cause of the remainder is unknown. The sample contains about 2.3 million clones, approximately 95% of them found a single time. Clones ranked in the top ten supply 0.39% of the sample. Material: naive CD4+ T cells from PBMCs. The sample's cell subset or site label, decoded: CD45RA+ positively selected. Receptors originate from a man aged 18-30 years in good health. Some clones in this sample may be carry-over from other donors' samples.

This clone was found once. The chain uses TRBV28 and TRBJ2-3; 13 nucleotides line up with TRBD2. The CDR3 covers 17 residues. The V gene end was trimmed by 3 bases and the J gene end by 0 bases; junction bases not matched to a gene: 3. CDR1 is MDHEN, CDR2 SYDVKM, per germline. The CDR3 sequence is CASSLGLAGTSTDTQYF. The CDR3 DNA sequence: TGTGCCAGCAGTTTGGGACTAGCGGGAACTAGCACAGATACGCAGTATTTT.

The V call is TRBV28, the J call TRBJ2-7; TRBD1 is a possible D gene (5 bases). The germline gives CDR1 MDHEN, CDR2 SYDVKM. With 5 bases removed from V and 0 bases from J, the gap between germline ends came to 14 bases. The CDR3 spans 15 residues. The CDR3 here is CASSPQGLSSYEQYF. Written as DNA, the CDR3 is TGTGCCAGCAGTCCCCAGGGTTTGAGCTCCTACGAGCAGTACTTC.

The chain employs TRBV5-1 and TRBJ2-1; tentative D call: TRBD1 (7 bases). The germline V gene encodes CDR1 SGHRS and CDR2 YFSETQ. The CDR3 spans 14 residues. Trimming removed 7 bases at V and 3 bases at J, with 14 bases between. The CDR3 loop is CASGQGGSYNEQFF. The CDR3 coding sequence is TGCGCCAGCGGTCAGGGGGGTAGCTACAATGAGCAGTTCTTC.

The rearrangement links TRBV6-5 to TRBJ2-7; D may be TRBD2 (6 bases). Looked up from germline, CDR1 is MNHEY and CDR2 is SVGAGI. Trimming took off 5 bases at V and 8 bases at J, with 13 bases between the two ends. The CDR3 sequence is 12 residues long. DNA for the CDR3: TGTGCCAGCAGTAACACTCTAGCGCAGCAGTACTTC. Amino acid sequence: CASSNTLAQQYF.

The genes are TRBV25-1 and TRBJ1-5; 7 bases agree with TRBD1. V dropped 4 bases and J dropped 0; count of bases not matched to a gene: 6. Germline-derived CDR1 and CDR2 are MGHDK and SYGVNS. This CDR3 region has 16 residues. Here the CDR3 reads CASSVPGTASNQPQHF. The CDR3 bases are TGTGCCAGCAGTGTTCCCGGGACAGCTAGCAATCAGCCCCAGCATTTT. The complete variable domain, with remaining parts taken from reference TRBV25-1 and TRBJ1-5, reads EADIYQTPRYLVIGTGKKITLECSQTMGHDKMYWYQQDPGMELHLIHYSYGVNSTEKGDLSSESTVSRIRTEHFPLTLESARPSHTSQYLCASSVPGTASNQPQHFGDGTRLSIL.

Note on this clone: Within the sample, other DNA sequences also encode this same CDR3. The gene calls are TRBV30 and TRBJ1-3; D remains ambiguous. From germline, CDR1 is GTSNPN and CDR2 SVGIG (reference sequence). The V end was cut by 0 bases, the J end by 3 bases, with 3 bases between. CDR3 length: 12 amino acids. The chain's CDR3 is CAWSVFGNTIYF. The CDR3 DNA sequence: TGTGCCTGGAGTGTATTTGGAAACACCATATATTTT. Using reference TRBV30 and TRBJ1-3 for the parts outside the CDR3, the full variable domain is SQTIHQWPATLVQPVGSPLSLECTVEGTSNPNLYWYRQAAGRGLQLLFYSVGIGQISSEVPQNLSASRPQDRQFILSSKKLLLSDSGFYLCAWSVFGNTIYFGEGSWLTVV.

As regards this clone: Other DNA variants within this sample encode the same CDR3. The chain carries TRBV7-3 and TRBJ2-1; D is perhaps TRBD1 or TRBD2 (6 bases each). Germline values: CDR1 SGHTA, CDR2 FQGTGA. V was pared by 5 bases and J by 6 bases, with 11 bases between. This CDR3 has 13 amino acids. The CDR3 is CASSPGGGNEQFF. For the CDR3, the DNA is TGTGCCAGCAGCCCCGGAGGGGGCAATGAGCAGTTCTTC.

This clone has a count of ten or more. Within the sample, other DNA sequences also encode this same CDR3. The chain recombines TRBV28 with TRBJ2-7, with 11 bases lining up with TRBD2. Germline trimming cut 5 bases from V and 0 bases from J; bases unmatched to any gene: 12. The germline V gene encodes CDR1 MDHEN and CDR2 SYDVKM. This CDR3 comprises 18 residues. The CDR3 nucleotides read TGTGCCAGCAGTGAGTCTCTTAGCGGGAGGGTCTCCTCCTACGAGCAGTACTTC. Translated, it gives CASSESLSGRVSSYEQYF.

The chain carries TRBV7-3 and TRBJ2-1; 9 bases fit TRBD2. Germline assignment: CDR1 SGHTA and CDR2 FQGTGA. The CDR3 has 17 residues. V was pared by 0 bases and J by 8 bases, with 11 bases of the junction left unmatched. CDR3 nucleotides: TGTGCCAGCAGCTTAACGACGGGCGCGGGAGGGCGCCATGAGCAGTTCTTC. Translation gives CASSLTTGAGGRHEQFF.

Turning to this clone: This same CDR3 is encoded by further DNA sequences in the sample. The J gene is TRBJ1-2, the V gene TRBV7-2; TRBD1 is a possible D gene (6 bases). The CDR3 has 14 residues. Trimming removed 1 base from V and 1 base from J, with 7 bases in between. From germline, CDR1 is SGHTA and CDR2 FQGNSA. This CDR3 is CASSLGTVNYGYTF. CDR3 sequence (DNA): TGTGCCAGCAGCTTAGGGACAGTTAACTATGGCTACACCTTC.

This chain uses TRBV10-1 with TRBJ2-2; D is unclear. Germline loops: CDR1 WNHNN, CDR2 SYGVQD (reference sequence). There are 15 residues in the CDR3. V gave up 2 bases and J gave up 0 bases, with 7 bases separating them. CDR3 nucleotide sequence: TGCGCCAGCAGTGAGAACACGGCGAACACCGGGGAGCTGTTTTTT. Protein: CASSENTANTGELFF.

The chain has TRBV7-2 and TRBJ2-2; D is undetermined. Trimming pared 0 bases from V and 4 bases from J, leaving 9 bases between. CDR3 length: 15 residues. From germline, CDR1 is SGHTA and CDR2 FQGNSA. The CDR3 coding sequence is TGTGCCAGCAGCTTAGCGGGCGAACGCACCGGGGAGCTGTTTTTT. This encodes CASSLAGERTGELFF.

In regard to this clone: The identical CDR3 is also encoded by other nucleotide sequences in the sample. The CDR3 DNA reads as TGCGCCAGCAGCTTCCTAGCGGGAGCCTACAATGAGCAGTTCTTC. This encodes CASSFLAGAYNEQFF. The chain couples TRBV5-1 to TRBJ2-1; 10 bases line up with TRBD2. Germline V gene lookup returns CDR1 SGHRS and CDR2 YFSETQ. V was pared by 2 bases and J by 2 bases, with 1 base of the junction left unmatched. The CDR3 length is 15 residues.

V usage is TRBV4-1 and J usage is TRBJ2-3, with D uncertain. Germline CDR1 and CDR2: MGHRA and YSYEKL. The CDR3 is made up of 13 amino acids. V lost 0 bases, J lost 6 bases, and 7 bases lay in between. The DNA for the CDR3 is TGCGCCAGCAGCCAAGACCGGTTTGATACGCAGTATTTT. It is translated as CASSQDRFDTQYF.

The rearrangement uses TRBV18 and TRBJ1-1; D is unclear. With 2 bases removed from V and 1 base from J, the gap between germline ends came to 11 bases. The CDR3 has 15 residues. Germline-derived CDR1 and CDR2 are KGHSH and LQKENI. This chain's CDR3 is CASSPGRSSNTEAFF. The DNA for the CDR3 is TGTGCCAGCTCACCAGGACGGTCCTCGAACACTGAAGCTTTCTTT.

Details on this clone: Other DNA sequences in this sample translate to the same CDR3. In DNA form, the CDR3 reads TGTGCCAGCAGCGTAGGCCTAGCGGACTCCTACGAGCAGTACTTC. Its protein is CASSVGLADSYEQYF. The chain carries TRBV9 and TRBJ2-7, with 7 bases lining up with TRBD2. From germline, CDR1 is SGDLS and CDR2 YYNGEE. This CDR3 region has 15 residues. With V trimmed by 0 bases and J by 0 bases, 3 bases remained unmatched.

This clone was picked up a small number of times. The chain employs TRBV29-1 and TRBJ1-5, with D perhaps TRBD1 (6 bases). The CDR3 spans 13 residues. Trimming removed 3 bases from V and 9 bases from J, with 15 bases in between. Per germline, CDR1 SQVTM and CDR2 ANQGSEA. The CDR3 coding sequence is TGCAGCGTTGATGTCGGGACACTCGGGCCCCAGCATTTT. The encoded protein is CSVDVGTLGPQHF.

The V gene is TRBV29-1, the J gene TRBJ1-2; D may be TRBD1 (5 bases). V was clipped by 4 bases and J by 6 bases, with 21 bases between them. The CDR3 is 15 amino acids. Looked up from germline, CDR1 is SQVTM and CDR2 is ANQGSEA. CDR3 residues: CSVVREPGGTDGYTF. The CDR3 region has the DNA TGCAGCGTTGTAAGGGAGCCGGGGGGTACGGATGGCTACACCTTC.

The gene calls are TRBV5-3 and TRBJ1-2; D gene unclear. TRBV5-3 has ORF status, its function being uncertain. Trimming stripped 4 bases from V and 5 bases from J, with 21 bases between. The CDR3 extends over 16 amino acids. CDR3 sequence reads: CARSPGRLLTLYGYTF. The CDR3 region has the DNA TGTGCCAGAAGCCCGGGTAGGCTCCTTACTCTGTATGGCTACACCTTC.

V and J are TRBV7-8 and TRBJ2-7; D is perhaps TRBD2 (6 bases). This CDR3 is 15 amino acids long. Trimming pared 8 bases from V and 4 bases from J, leaving 21 bases between. CDR1 is SGHVS, CDR2 FQNEAQ, per germline. CDR3: CASGGRPPWGYEQYF. CDR3 coding DNA: TGTGCCAGCGGGGGGAGGCCGCCCTGGGGGTACGAGCAGTACTTC.

The chain employs TRBV7-9 and TRBJ1-1; D remains ambiguous. The germline V gene has CDR1 SEHNR and CDR2 FQNEAQ (reference sequence). This CDR3 has 13 residues. Trimming cost V 8 bases and J 2 bases, with 12 bases left between them. The CDR3 protein is CASFVQPNTEAFF. In nucleotides, the CDR3 is TGTGCCAGCTTCGTGCAGCCTAACACTGAAGCTTTCTTT.

The gene calls are TRBV10-3 and TRBJ1-5; 9 bases match TRBD1. The CDR3 length is 16 residues. The V segment lost 5 bases and the J segment 0 bases; nucleotides outside the gene matches: 5. Germline V gives CDR1 ENHRY, CDR2 SYGVKD. Here the CDR3 DNA reads TGTGCCATCAGTCCACAGGGGGCTGGTAGCAATCAGCCCCAGCATTTT. This codes for CAISPQGAGSNQPQHF.

V gene TRBV28 combines with J gene TRBJ2-5; 10 bases are a match to TRBD2. The germline V gene encodes CDR1 MDHEN and CDR2 SYDVKM. With V trimmed by 5 bases and J by 6 bases, 9 bases remained unmatched. The CDR3 runs 15 residues. The CDR3 sequence: CASSDPSSGSKTQYF. CDR3 in DNA: TGTGCCAGCAGTGATCCATCTAGCGGGAGTAAGACCCAGTACTTC. Looking up the rest from reference TRBV28 and TRBJ2-5 gives the full variable domain: DVKVTQSSRYLVKRTGEKVFLECVQDMDHENMFWYRQDPGLGLRLIYFSYDVKMKEKGDIPEGYSVSREKKERFSLILESASTNQTSMYLCASSDPSSGSKTQYFGPGTRLLVL.

The CDR3 DNA reads TGTGCCAGCAGTAATGGACTAGCGGATCAAGAGACCCAGTACTTC. It yields the protein CASSNGLADQETQYF. The chain combines TRBV2 with TRBJ2-5; 10 bases line up with TRBD2. Germline V gene sequence: CDR1 SNHLY, CDR2 FYNNEI. CDR3 size: 15 residues. Losses at the gene ends were 5 bases for V and 2 bases for J; bases not matched to a gene: 5.

This sequence joins TRBV7-3 and TRBJ2-1; TRBD1 matches at 8 bases. Losses at the gene ends were 4 bases for V and 5 bases for J; bases not matched to a gene: 7. Germline CDR1 reads SGHTA; CDR2 reads FQGTGA. The CDR3 sequence is 15 residues long. The CDR3 bases are TGTGCCAGCAGCTGGGGGGACAGGTTCGACAATGAGCAGTTCTTC. It encodes CASSWGDRFDNEQFF.

Remarks on this clone: The identical CDR3 is also encoded by other nucleotide sequences in the sample. This chain connects TRBV29-1 to TRBJ2-2; no reliable D call. Trimming removed 4 bases at V and 0 bases at J, with 9 bases between. The CDR3 length is 14 residues. Per germline, CDR1 SQVTM and CDR2 ANQGSEA. The DNA of the CDR3 is TGCAGCGTTGTGGGCACCACGAACACCGGGGAGCTGTTTTTT. Residues: CSVVGTTNTGELFF.

The V call is TRBV19, the J call TRBJ2-5, with a possible D match to TRBD1 (6 bases). The germline CDR1 and CDR2 sequences are LNHDA and SQIVND (reference sequence). This CDR3 is built from 14 residues. V was trimmed by 5 bases and J by 5 bases, leaving 15 bases between them. The CDR3 is CASSFGQGLETQYF. DNA of the CDR3: TGTGCCAGTAGTTTCGGGCAGGGGCTCGAGACCCAGTACTTC.

This clone is a singleton in its sample. The rearrangement links TRBV2 to TRBJ2-2, with D tentatively TRBD2 (5 bases). The germline V and J ends were trimmed by 6 bases and 1 base, with 9 bases remaining between them. This CDR3 contains 14 residues. In germline, CDR1 is SNHLY, CDR2 FYNNEI. The CDR3 nucleotides read TGTGCCAGCAGGGACTCTAAGAACACCGGGGAGCTGTTTTTT. Its translation is CASRDSKNTGELFF.

This clone was recorded once. Other DNA sequences in this specimen translate into the identical CDR3. V usage is TRBV5-1 and J usage is TRBJ2-1; 11 bases fit TRBD2. Germline assignment: CDR1 SGHRS and CDR2 YFSETQ. The CDR3 length is 15 residues. V trimming: 0 bases; J trimming: 5 bases; junction bases outside the gene matches: 1. As DNA, the CDR3 is TGCGCCAGCAGCTTGGGACTAGCGGGGCACAATGAGCAGTTCTTC. Translated: CASSLGLAGHNEQFF.